The rows below give T cell receptor beta chains drawn from one sample of a study of control samples from healthy donors and cancer patients. Profiled with immunoSEQ multiplex PCR; TCRdb holds only in-frame clones, not every one. The sample records approximately 81,000 clones, about 94% being singletons. The sample comprised blood. All receptors derive from a woman aged 18-29 years in good health. Both conserved end residues are part of each CDR3.

TRBV28,16,CASSLDLAASSYEQYF
TRBV15,13,CATSKGDGETQYF
TRBV29-1,13,CSVRDRGSIGYTF
TRBV6-1,15,CASSENWGGVAPQYF
TRBV24-1,16,CATSVMGGSSYNEQFF
TRBV7-2,14,CASSLLGAGSEQYF
TRBV4-3,15,CASSQESGAPYEQYF
TRBV28,13,CAARRGANTEAFF
TRBV5-1,15,CASSLTGTANEKLFF
TRBV28,16,CASSLFLASGAGELFF
TRBV5-1,14,CASSLWVGQETQYF
TRBV4-2,16,CASSQEGLAGGRGQFF
TRBV3-1/TRBV3-2,12,CASSLHRGEQYF
TRBV6-2/TRBV6-3,13,CASSYSSNQPQHF
TRBV6-6,16,CASSVYREKAKNIQYF
TRBV6-2/TRBV6-3,11,CASSLTYEQYF
TRBV7-9,17,CASSLSSQVISGNTIYF
TRBV6-5,15,CASRGGGADTDTQYF
TRBV10-2,14,CASSEQGVTYEQYF
TRBV6-2/TRBV6-3,14,CASSFAGSNQPQHF
TRBV7-2,13,CASSLGGSAEAFF
TRBV29-1,11,CSVQIAYEQYF
TRBV5-1,14,CASSFGVLNTEAFF
TRBV9,13,CASSLGTDYEQYF
TRBV5-1,18,CASSLGLAGLARTDTQYF
TRBV16,17,CASSQSRTGSFNQPQHF
TRBV10-3,14,CAISGNRGYYGYTF
TRBV14,18,CASSQEGVQDVSGYGYTF
TRBV9,14,CASSGLSSGNTIYF
TRBV5-1,15,CASSLGQEIQETQYF
TRBV28,12,CASSSPPAGYTF
TRBV14,13,CASSQATNTEAFF
TRBV7-9,16,CASSLTGTGVFEKLFF
TRBV7-3,12,CATSRNGYEQYF
TRBV27,16,CASRGQGAVNTGELFF
TRBV18,18,CASSPLGQGTPGANVLTF
TRBV20-1,16,CSASKLGDVKNTEAFF
TRBV5-1,15,CASLLTGASTDTQYF
TRBV27,15,CASSLTGGAEYGYTF
TRBV5-1,17,CASSLRAGQSSGNTIYF
TRBV19,16,CASSVRGRTTPYGYTF
TRBV7-6,13,CASSPGGGTGVIF
TRBV2,14,CASREEFRTVEAFF
TRBV28,13,CASGGGVGDEQYF
TRBV2,9,CASKTGYTF
TRBV2,17,CASSEGRGSVSNQPQHF
TRBV4-2,14,CASSWTSGNNEQFF
TRBV5-8,15,CASKWTETGQSPLHF
TRBV2,12,CAIWGLGGEAFF
TRBV4-1,13,CASSAQGNEKLFF
TRBV5-6,16,CASSIRTLSARETQYF